The entry below describes one T cell receptor (beta chain). The target antigen is unknown. These data belong to a study of T cells in narcolepsy. Findings of the study overall: Blood of same and different patients, but not healthy controls, reportedly held recurring autoreactive clonotypes.

The CDR3 is 13 amino acids. V was clipped by 0 bases and J by 11 bases, with 11 bases between them. CDR1 is LNHDA and CDR2 is SQIVND in the germline V gene (reference sequence). Profiled with immunoSEQ multiplex PCR; TCRdb holds only in-frame clones, not every one. Of tens of thousands of clones listed, less than 85% are singletons. The receptor's source is a human donor with narcolepsy. The gene calls are TRBV19 and TRBJ2-1, with D perhaps assigned TRBD1 or TRBD2 (5 bases each). The sample was CD45RA- memory CD4+ T cells from PBMCs. The CDR3 protein is CASSIDGTLKQFF. CDR3 nucleotides: TGTGCCAGTAGTATAGACGGGACCTTAAAGCAGTTCTTC.